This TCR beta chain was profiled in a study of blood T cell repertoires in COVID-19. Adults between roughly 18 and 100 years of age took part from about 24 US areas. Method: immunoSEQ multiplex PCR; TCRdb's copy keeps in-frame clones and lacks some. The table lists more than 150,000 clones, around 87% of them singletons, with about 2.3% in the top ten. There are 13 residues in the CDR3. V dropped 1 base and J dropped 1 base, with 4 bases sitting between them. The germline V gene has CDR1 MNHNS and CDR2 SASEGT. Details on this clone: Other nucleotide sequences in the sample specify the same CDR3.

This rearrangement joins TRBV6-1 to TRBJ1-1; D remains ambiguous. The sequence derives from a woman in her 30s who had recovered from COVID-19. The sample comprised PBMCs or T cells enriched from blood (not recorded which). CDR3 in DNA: TGTGCCAGCAGTGAAGTTCGGAACACTGAAGCTTTCTTT. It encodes CASSEVRNTEAFF.